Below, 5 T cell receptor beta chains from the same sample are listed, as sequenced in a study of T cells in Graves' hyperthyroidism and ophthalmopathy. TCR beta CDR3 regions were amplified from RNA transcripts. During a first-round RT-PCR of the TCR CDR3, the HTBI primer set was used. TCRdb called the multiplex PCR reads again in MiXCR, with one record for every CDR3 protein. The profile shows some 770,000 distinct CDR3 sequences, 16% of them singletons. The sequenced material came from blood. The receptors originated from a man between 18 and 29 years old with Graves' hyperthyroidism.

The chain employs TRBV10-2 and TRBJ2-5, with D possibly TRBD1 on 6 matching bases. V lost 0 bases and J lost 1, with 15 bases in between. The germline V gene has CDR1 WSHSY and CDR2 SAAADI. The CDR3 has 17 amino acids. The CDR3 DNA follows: TGCGCCAGCAGTGAGTCTTCTTTCAGGGGTGGCCAAGAGACCCAGTACTTC. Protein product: CASSESSFRGGQETQYF.

CDR3 region: CSARVSGRSHNEQFF. CDR3 sequence (DNA): TGCAGTGCTAGAGTTAGCGGGAGGTCTCACAATGAGCAGTTCTTC. The chain joins TRBV20-1 to TRBJ2-1; 10 nucleotides line up with TRBD2. Unmatched junction bases numbered 5, after V lost 1 base and J lost 5 bases. The CDR3 spans 15 residues. Germline lookup yields CDR1 DFQATT and CDR2 SNEGSKA (reference sequence).

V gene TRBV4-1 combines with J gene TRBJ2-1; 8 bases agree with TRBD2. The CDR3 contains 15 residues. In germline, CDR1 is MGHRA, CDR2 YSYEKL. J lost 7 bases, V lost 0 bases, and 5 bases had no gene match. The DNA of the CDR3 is TGCGCCAGCAGCCAAGAGCCCAGCGGGAGAAATGAGCAGTTCTTC. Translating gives CASSQEPSGRNEQFF.

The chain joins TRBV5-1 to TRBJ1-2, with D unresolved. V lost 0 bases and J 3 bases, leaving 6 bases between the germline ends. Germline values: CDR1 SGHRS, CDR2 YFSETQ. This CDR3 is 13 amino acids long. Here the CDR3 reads CASSLAKDYGYTF. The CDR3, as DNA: TGCGCCAGCAGCTTGGCTAAGGACTATGGCTACACCTTC.

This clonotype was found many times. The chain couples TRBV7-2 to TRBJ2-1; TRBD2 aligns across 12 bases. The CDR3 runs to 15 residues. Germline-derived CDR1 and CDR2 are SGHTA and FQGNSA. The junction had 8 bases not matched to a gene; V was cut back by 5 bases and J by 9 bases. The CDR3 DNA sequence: TGTGCCAGCAGCCTCCGACTAGCGGGAGTGGGTGAGCAGTTCTTC. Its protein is CASSLRLAGVGEQFF.